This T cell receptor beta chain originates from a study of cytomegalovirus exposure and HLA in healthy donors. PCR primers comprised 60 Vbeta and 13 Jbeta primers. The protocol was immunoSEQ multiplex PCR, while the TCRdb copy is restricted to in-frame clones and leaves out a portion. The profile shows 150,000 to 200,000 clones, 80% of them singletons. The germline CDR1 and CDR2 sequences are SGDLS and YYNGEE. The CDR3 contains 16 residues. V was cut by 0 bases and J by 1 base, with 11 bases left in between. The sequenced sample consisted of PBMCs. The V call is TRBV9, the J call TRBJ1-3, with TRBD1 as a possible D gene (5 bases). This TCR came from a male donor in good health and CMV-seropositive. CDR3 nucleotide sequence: TGTGCCAGCAGCGTAGGGGCCCAGGGTTCTGGAAACACCATATATTTT. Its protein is CASSVGAQGSGNTIYF.